This T cell receptor beta chain was documented in a study of cytomegalovirus exposure and HLA in healthy donors (dated by TCRdb to about 2017). Looking at the study overall: According to an earlier analysis of 550 to 700 of the donors, some 170 million T cells yielded 100 million or so unique TCR beta sequences and about 300 Gb of sequence data. The aim of the study was to test whether cataloging public T cell receptors could identify signatures of past pathogen exposure. Typing coverage differed by locus: A, B, C, DRB1 and DQB1 were typed in roughly 620-630 donors, DQA1 in roughly 500, DPA1 in 600 to 610, and DPB1 in 472. About five DR-DQ haplotypes were treated as single units for association and clustering because of strong linkage in the cohort. All discovery cohort repertoires had been generated on a single sequencing platform. In a later analysis, previously published TCR beta repertoires from 550 to 700 donors were re-analyzed and high-resolution HLA genotyping was added so that TCR occurrence patterns could be studied. Genome-wide SNP genotypes for about three fifths of the roughly 670 donors were used in a later genetic analysis, which treated that subset as a discovery cohort. Both class I and class II loci were covered by HLA typing, at four-digit resolution. To decide whether each TCR beta V gene segment behaved as functional or pseudogenic, an earlier analysis of some 540 of the donors relied on high-throughput TCR beta sequencing. The study combined high-throughput TCR immunosequencing, statistical association of individual TCRs with disease status, and machine learning to predict cytomegalovirus infection status. Along with the approximately 650-subject first cohort, a separate validation cohort of around 110 different subjects was used. Of the approximately 400 genotyped donors, roughly 85% fell in the genetic ancestry cluster associated with self-reported Caucasian donors. The study profiled the T cell repertoires of hundreds of subjects by immunosequencing and related them to cytomegalovirus serostatus. Across 398 genotyped donors of the cohort, an average of about 220,000 unique TCR beta nucleotide sequences per donor were sequenced, and roughly a sixth of those sequences were non-productive. An early release that covered fewer than 750 HLA-typed donors contained around 300 gigabases of sequencing data and tens of millions of unique TCR sequences. Donor age, sex, ethnicity and CMV serostatus were collected together with the repertoire data. The later analysis used no new phenotypic data to find candidate immune exposures, relying instead on TCR beta sequences and their occurrence across donors. What the work shows at the level of the full study, not this receptor alone: In a later analysis, HLA-associated TCR beta chains showed more clonal expansion and lower generation probabilities than non-associated chains that were equally common. A total of 150 or so TCR beta chains were listed by the study as associated with cytomegalovirus. Because some donors lacked HLA typing at each locus, the association tests relied only on the typed subset. This cohort had only TCR beta chains sequenced, and the lack of alpha or paired-chain data limited which features could be detected. In a later analysis, several top co-occurrence clusters were reported to appear linked to parvovirus B19, influenza, CMV and Epstein-Barr virus. In vitro tests confirmed that a few of the cytomegalovirus-associated TCR beta chains recognize cytomegalovirus antigens. An earlier analysis of approximately 600 of the donors showed that most TCR beta V segments appeared in productive rearrangements either about 87% or about 30% of the time, which broadly matched IMGT annotations. The classifier was reported to diagnose cytomegalovirus status with high specificity and sensitivity in both the original and validation cohorts. Because the 87-base-pair reads could not distinguish some IMGT-functional V segments, including TRBV6-2 and TRBV6-3, those segments were excluded. In a later genetic analysis, fewer N-insertions in productive TCRs were reported among donors in an Asian-associated ancestry cluster than the approximately 710-donor mean. In a later analysis, about 17,000 TCR beta sequences were associated with specific HLA alleles at a false discovery rate of 0.05. The earlier analysis of 587 of the donors excluded 15 to 20 rarely observed V segments, including chromosome 9 orphons, because counts were too low. Most CMV-associated TCR beta chains appeared to be HLA-restricted in a later analysis, and the HLA associations seemed to be driven largely by CMV exposure. When HLA alleles, especially DR and DQ, strongly co-occurred, attributing TCR associations to individual alleles was difficult. Linkage disequilibrium might explain the correlated functional status among segregating V segments, but an unknown experimental factor could not be ruled out. Most TCR sequences were observed very rarely across donors, whereas some public TCRs were present in many individuals. The sequencing pipeline was judged likely to have produced a cluster of highly shared sequence variants as a technical artifact. Roughly uniform sequencing depth across donors was assumed in presence/absence analyses, although this assumption may not hold. V-gene and J-gene trimming of TCR beta chains was associated with a missense DCLRE1C variant in a later genetic analysis, and the association was replicated in an independent cohort. A further reported finding was that TCR beta sequences accurately predicted the HLA-A and HLA-B alleles for most subjects in the first cohort. A later analysis found that TCR association rates varied across HLA loci, with DRB1 alleles showing the most associated TCRs and HLA-C alleles the fewest. It was suggested by the authors that the approach could potentially be generalized to other disease states and immunological phenotypes. The only immune exposure information available for the cohort was CMV serostatus.

This clone was observed a few times. The antigen this receptor binds is unknown. The sample holds no much larger clone one base away, and base qualities are not on file. The CDR3 spans 15 residues, from the cysteine through the phenylalanine. Just CDR3 DNA is preserved here, 45 bases in frame from base 1. V was cut back by 8 bases and J by 1 base, leaving a gap of 17 bases between them. CDR1 and CDR2 were assigned from the germline V gene as SNHLY and FYNNEI. The cohort comprised 710 or so healthy bone marrow donors. All cohort members were sampled while nominally healthy, although unrecorded immune exposures were likely present. The donor was CMV seronegative and belonged to the group of 352 seronegative cohort members. Each donor provided a peripheral blood sample, and peripheral blood mononuclear cells were used for TCR beta sequencing. The Qiagen DNeasy Blood Extraction Kit was used to extract genomic DNA from the blood cell samples.

Receptor libraries were prepared by the immunoSEQ multiplex PCR assay. The multiplex PCR relied on a mix of 60 forward primers for TCR Vbeta segments and 13 reverse primers for TCR Jbeta segments. Amplification of the CDR3 region of rearranged TCR beta genes was performed with a multiplex PCR assay on genomic DNA. The Illumina HiSeq System was used to sequence the amplified TCR beta libraries as 87-base-pair reads. Per the authors' processing: In a later analysis, 70 million to 95 million unique TCR beta chains were counted across the roughly 670 repertoires, and roughly 11 million of these chains were shared by at least two donors. Raw reads were error-corrected and collapsed into unique sequences by a nearest-neighbor algorithm in which closely related sequences were merged to remove PCR and sequencing errors. To assign V, D and J gene segments, CDR3 sequences were aligned to IMGT reference sequences. For a sequence to be retained, at least a six-nucleotide match to both a V gene segment and a J gene segment was required. A rearrangement counted as productive if the CDR3 had no stop codons and remained in frame with V and J, and every other rearrangement counted as non-productive. CDR3 was defined by IMGT convention, running from the second conserved V-encoded cysteine to the conserved J-encoded phenylalanine. Sequences without an unambiguous match to a single V gene segment were excluded from the earlier analysis of about 640 of the donors. An earlier analysis of a few hundred of the donors classified V segments as functional when productive rearrangements were above 56.7% and as segregating when the standard deviation between donors was above 5%. A statistical classification framework was developed to diagnose cytomegalovirus status using the catalog of TCR beta chain sequences. A later analysis assigned V and J genes by comparing TCR nucleotide sequences with IMGT/GENE-DB human TR gene sequences. In a later analysis, CDR3 sequences and most-parsimonious VDJ recombination scenarios were assigned using the TCRdist pipeline. In a later analysis, every TCR beta chain was defined by the combination of its CDR3 amino acid sequence and its V-gene family, and reads without a unique V-gene family were dropped. A later analysis removed roughly 590 highly shared, low-generation-probability nucleotide sequences to deal with suspected cross-contamination and a sequencing artifact. A later analysis calculated a clonal expansion index for each public chain from normalized within-repertoire ranks of inferred template counts. In a later analysis, generation probabilities were computed with a VDJ recombination model fitted to out-of-frame rearrangements, and the resulting probabilities were checked against IGoR. A later analysis scored TCR-TCR, TCR-HLA and TCR-CMV co-occurrence with hypergeometric tests, applying a repertoire-size bias correction to TCR pairs. To estimate false discovery rates, a later analysis permuted the HLA or CMV assignments 20 times. In a later analysis, co-occurring TCRs were grouped using DBSCAN, with TCRdist sequence similarity added in when clustering inside HLA-allele-positive subsets. Co-occurrence clustering excluded repertoires with fewer than 30,000 or more than 120,000 public chains, plus five with anomalous nucleotide sharing. TCRdb obtained this table from immuneACCESS and retained in-frame rearrangements with V and J assigned. These tables miss some clones; where compared with another copy, unresolved V genes account for less than half of the shortfall, and the remainder is unexplained. For V, J and clone size, that table is used; D and trimming come from the DNA. The sample table holds over 250,000 clones, of which roughly two thirds were seen once. The ten largest account for approximately 2.5% of the sample.

The specimen was PBMCs. This receptor was taken from a female donor in good health and CMV-seronegative. The chain employs TRBV2 and TRBJ1-2, with the D gene call left open. The nucleotides are TGTGCCAGCGGGCCCGGTGGAGGGATTAACTATGGCTACACCTTC. Protein translation: CASGPGGGINYGYTF.